This note documents a single TCR beta chain sequence. Produced via immunoSEQ multiplex PCR; TCRdb's table is partial and in-frame only. The repertoire includes 60,000 to 75,000 clones, more than 75% of them detected once, and about 1.5% sits in the top ten. The data were obtained in a study of T cell changes during pregnancy in multiple sclerosis. The germline CDR1 and CDR2 sequences are LNHDA and SQIVND (reference sequence). This CDR3 is built from 17 residues. The V gene end was trimmed by 3 bases and the J gene end by 4 bases; junction bases not matched to a gene: 10. This receptor was obtained from a female donor with multiple sclerosis, enrolled in a pregnancy study. The sequenced sample was peripheral blood, obtained in the third trimester of pregnancy. The rearrangement uses TRBV19 and TRBJ1-2, with 11 bases lining up with TRBD1. The CDR3 protein is CASSMGTGGSRGYGYTF. The DNA for the CDR3 is TGTGCCAGTAGTATGGGGACAGGGGGTTCCCGGGGCTATGGCTACACCTTC.